One and the same sample provided the 25 T cell receptor beta chains below, sequenced in a study of shared clonotypes between healthy human individuals. TCRdb's table, derived via immunoSEQ multiplex PCR, lists solely in-frame clones and lacks some. The profile covers 450,000 to 500,000 clones, with around 73% appearing a single time and approximately 12% taken by the ten largest. Specimen: PBMCs. The receptors were gathered from a woman aged 40 to 49 in good health. Some clones in this sample may be carry-over from other donors' samples.

This clone occurred once. The chain recombines TRBV5-1 with TRBJ2-2, with D possibly TRBD2 on 6 matching bases. V was cut by 0 bases and J by 3 bases, with 9 bases left in between. Per germline, CDR1 SGHRS and CDR2 YFSETQ. This CDR3 contains 15 residues. CDR3 in amino acids: CASSLAGEDTGELFF. The CDR3 DNA follows: TGCGCCAGCAGCTTGGCTGGGGAGGACACCGGGGAGCTGTTTTTT.

This clone was seen a handful of times. The chain is built from TRBV5-4 and TRBJ2-7; no firm D call. In germline, CDR1 is SGHNT, CDR2 YYREEE (reference sequence). The CDR3 has 13 amino acids. V lost 2 bases to trimming and J lost 1 base, with 7 bases between them. The CDR3: CASSFDESYEQYF. The CDR3, as DNA: TGTGCCAGCAGCTTTGACGAGTCCTACGAGCAGTACTTC. The full variable domain, completed using reference TRBV5-4 and TRBJ2-7, is ETGVTQSPTHLIKTRGQQVTLRCSSQSGHNTVSWYQQALGQGPQFIFQYYREEENGRGNFPPRFSGLQFPNYSSELNVNALELDDSALYLCASSFDESYEQYFGPGTRLTVT.

V gene TRBV2 combines with J gene TRBJ2-2; 9 positions match TRBD2. CDR1 is SNHLY and CDR2 is FYNNEI in the germline V gene. The V segment lost 8 bases and the J segment 5 bases; nucleotides outside the gene matches: 9. The CDR3 spans 15 residues. The CDR3 loop is CASLRGSGSTGELFF. CDR3 coding DNA: TGTGCCAGCCTCCGAGGTAGCGGGAGTACCGGGGAGCTGTTTTTT.

The chain recombines TRBV4-2 with TRBJ2-1; tentative D call: TRBD2 (5 bases). The germline V and J ends were trimmed by 2 bases and 2 bases, with 10 bases remaining between them. Germline CDR1 is LGHNA and CDR2 is YNFKEQ. The CDR3 consists of 15 residues. The CDR3 reads CASSQSGSAYNEQFF. The DNA of the CDR3 is TGTGCCAGCAGCCAATCGGGATCGGCCTACAATGAGCAGTTCTTC.

The J gene is TRBJ2-1, the V gene TRBV7-2, with 8 bases aligning to TRBD1. The germline V gene encodes CDR1 SGHTA and CDR2 FQGNSA. This CDR3 spans 16 amino acids. The V segment lost 5 bases and the J segment 0 bases; nucleotides outside the gene matches: 6. CDR3 loop: CASSTRQGSSYNEQFF. The CDR3 DNA reads TGTGCCAGCAGCACCCGACAGGGGAGCTCCTACAATGAGCAGTTCTTC.

This chain uses TRBV7-8 with TRBJ1-2; tentative D call: TRBD1 (6 bases). From germline, CDR1 is SGHVS and CDR2 FQNEAQ. V lost 1 base and J 4 bases, leaving 13 bases between the germline ends. CDR3 length: 15 residues. CDR3 in amino acids: CASSLGRGAIYGYTF. The CDR3 DNA sequence: TGTGCCAGCAGCTTAGGTCGGGGGGCCATCTATGGCTACACCTTC.

This clone has just a few counts. The V gene is TRBV11-3, the J gene TRBJ2-5; D is perhaps TRBD2 (6 bases). The CDR3 consists of 14 residues. Germline V gene lookup returns CDR1 SGHNT and CDR2 YENEEA. Trimming stripped 5 bases from V and 1 base from J, with 11 bases between. CDR3 nucleotide sequence: TGTGCCAGCAGCGCCTCCGGGAGCCAAGAGACCCAGTACTTC. It is translated as CASSASGSQETQYF.

In its sample, this clone was seen once. Other DNA sequences of this sample code for an identical CDR3. This chain joins TRBV9 and TRBJ1-1; D remains ambiguous. The V gene lost 0 bases and the J gene lost 2 bases, with 8 bases spanning the gap. The CDR3 totals 14 residues. CDR1 SGDLS and CDR2 YYNGEE come from the germline V gene. CDR3 DNA sequence: TGTGCCAGCAGCGTAGCAGGCGAAAACACTGAAGCTTTCTTT. Its translation is CASSVAGENTEAFF.

Concerning this clone itself: The identical CDR3 is also encoded by other nucleotide sequences in the sample. The CDR3 spells CASSQGHQETQYF. In DNA, the CDR3 is TGCGCCAGCAGCCAGGGACACCAAGAGACCCAGTACTTC. The rearrangement uses TRBV4-1 and TRBJ2-5; D is tentatively TRBD1 or TRBD2 (5 bases each). This CDR3 is built from 13 residues. The V end was cut by 3 bases, the J end by 0 bases, with 5 bases between. Germline CDR1 and CDR2: MGHRA and YSYEKL.

This clone was counted between two and nine times. The same CDR3 can be traced to other DNA sequences in this sample. The chain couples TRBV6-5 to TRBJ1-1; no clear D gene. Germline loops: CDR1 MNHEY, CDR2 SVGAGI. Trimming removed 2 bases from V and 1 base from J, with 5 bases in between. This CDR3 has 13 residues. This CDR3 is CASSYRGNTEAFF. CDR3 nucleotide sequence: TGTGCCAGCAGTTACAGAGGGAACACTGAAGCTTTCTTT.

The chain recombines TRBV2 with TRBJ1-1; 9 bases agree with TRBD1. The CDR3 sequence is 13 residues long. The V segment lost 7 bases and the J segment 5 bases; nucleotides outside the gene matches: 5. Germline CDR1 reads SNHLY; CDR2 reads FYNNEI. The CDR3 region has the DNA TGTGCCAGCACCGGGACAGGGAGGACTGAAGCTTTCTTT. Protein: CASTGTGRTEAFF. Looking up the rest from reference TRBV2 and TRBJ1-1 gives the full variable domain: EPEVTQTPSHQVTQMGQEVILRCVPISNHLYFYWYRQILGQKVEFLVSFYNNEISEKSEIFDDQFSVERPDGSNFTLKIRSTKLEDSAMYFCASTGTGRTEAFFGQGTRLTVV.

V is TRBV2 and J is TRBJ1-4, with TRBD1 identical over 8 bases. CDR3 length equals 14 residues. The ends lost 3 bases at V and 5 bases at J; junction bases unmatched: 2. The V gene's germline CDR1 is SNHLY and CDR2 FYNNEI. This CDR3 is CASSETGANEKLFF. DNA of the CDR3: TGTGCCAGCAGTGAGACAGGGGCCAATGAAAAACTGTTTTTT.

J is TRBJ1-5 and V is TRBV15; D gene ambiguous. The CDR3 has 15 residues. Between the trimmed V and J ends, which lost 0 bases and 0 bases, there was a span of 6 bases. Germline lookup yields CDR1 LNHNV and CDR2 YYDKDF (reference sequence). The CDR3, as DNA: TGTGCCACCAGCAGAGAGGCGGCTAGCAATCAGCCCCAGCATTTT. This gives the protein CATSREAASNQPQHF.

V usage is TRBV6-5 and J usage is TRBJ1-2; 10 bases map to TRBD1. This CDR3 is 14 amino acids long. Germline trimming cut 5 bases from V and 6 bases from J; bases unmatched to any gene: 6. Germline V gene sequence: CDR1 MNHEY, CDR2 SVGAGI. The CDR3 region has the DNA TGTGCCAGCAGTGCCGACAGGGGGCCGAATGGCTACACCTTC. It codes for CASSADRGPNGYTF.

The chain carries TRBV7-9 and TRBJ1-5; D ambiguous. Germline V gene data show CDR1 as SEHNR and CDR2 as FQNEAQ (reference sequence). V was shortened by 5 bases and J by 6 bases, with 11 bases between the two germline ends. This CDR3 comprises 13 residues. The CDR3 nucleotides are TGTGCCAGCAGCGTTGGTCGCTTTCAGCCCCAGCATTTT. Its protein product is CASSVGRFQPQHF.

The rearrangement uses TRBV27 and TRBJ2-5; TRBD2 agrees at 8 bases. The J call may be in error: the DNA end matches TRBJ2-7 better. This CDR3 contains 17 residues. Germline CDR1 reads MNHEY; CDR2 reads SMNVEV (reference sequence). DNA for the CDR3: TGTGCCAGCAGTTTGTATCCGGGGGGGGAGTGGGTATACGAGCAGTACTTC. It yields the protein CASSLYPGGEWVYEQYF.

The V gene is TRBV11-2, the J gene TRBJ1-5; maybe TRBD1 (6 bases). The CDR3 is made up of 13 amino acids. Per germline, CDR1 SGHAT and CDR2 FQNNGV. Trimming left V 4 bases short and J 4 bases short, with 8 bases between. The CDR3 DNA reads as TGTGCCAGCAGCTGGGGGCTTAATCAGCCCCAGCATTTT. Amino acids: CASSWGLNQPQHF.

CDR3 region: CASSPGLAGNNEQFF. In DNA, the CDR3 is TGCGCCAGCAGCCCGGGACTAGCGGGAAACAATGAGCAGTTCTTC. The gene calls are TRBV4-1 and TRBJ2-1; TRBD2 matches at 13 bases. CDR1 and CDR2 from the germline V gene are MGHRA and YSYEKL. V dropped 4 bases and J dropped 5; count of bases not matched to a gene: 2. CDR3 size: 15 residues.

Concerning this clone itself: Germline and junction disagree at one end, which may indicate a read error. The genes are TRBV7-7 and TRBJ2-1; D not certain. The CDR3 loop spans 9 amino acids. Germline loops: CDR1 SSHAT, CDR2 FNYEAQ (reference sequence). Here the CDR3 reads CASSRLWVF. CDR3 DNA sequence: TGTGCTAGCAGCCGCCTCTGGGTCTTC.

J is TRBJ2-7 and V is TRBV2; 8 nucleotides line up with TRBD1. Germline V lookup: CDR1 SNHLY, CDR2 FYNNEI. Trimming cost V 6 bases and J 3 bases; bases outside gene matches: 13. This CDR3 is 16 amino acids long. The CDR3 region is CASRINRDRLNYEQYF. CDR3 DNA sequence: TGTGCCAGCAGGATTAACCGGGACAGGCTGAACTACGAGCAGTACTTC.

The chain couples TRBV14 to TRBJ2-5; 12 bases are a match to TRBD1. Losses at the gene ends were 0 bases for V and 5 bases for J; bases not matched to a gene: 10. The germline V gene encodes CDR1 SGHDN and CDR2 FVKESK. CDR3 length: 18 residues. This CDR3 is CASSQEPGTGGAGETQYF. CDR3 bases: TGTGCCAGCAGCCAAGAGCCCGGGACAGGGGGCGCGGGGGAGACCCAGTACTTC. Filled out from reference TRBV14 and TRBJ2-5, the complete variable domain reads EAGVTQFPSHSVIEKGQTVTLRCDPISGHDNLYWYRRVMGKEIKFLLHFVKESKQDESGMPNNRFLAERTGGTYSTLKVQPAELEDSGVYFCASSQEPGTGGAGETQYFGPGTRLLVL.

A remark on this clone: Since a much larger clone is just one base distant, this may be a read error. V gene TRBV6-5 combines with J gene TRBJ2-5; no definite D call. V was cut by 6 bases and J by 3 bases, with 5 bases left in between. Germline V gene data show CDR1 as MNHEY and CDR2 as SVGAGI. The CDR3 covers 11 residues. CDR3 DNA sequence: TGTGCCAGCAGCACAGAAGAGACCCAGTACTTC. Translating it yields CASSTEETQYF.

The V call is TRBV28, the J call TRBJ2-2, with TRBD2 as a possible D gene (5 bases). CDR1 MDHEN and CDR2 SYDVKM come from the germline V gene. This CDR3 is built from 12 residues. Trimming removed 7 bases at V and 4 bases at J, with 7 bases between. CDR3 sequence: CASMGSTGELFF. For the CDR3, the DNA is TGTGCCAGCATGGGGAGCACCGGGGAGCTGTTTTTT.

This clone showed up just a few times. The chain uses TRBV2 and TRBJ2-7; 11 nucleotides agree with TRBD2. V lost 9 bases to trimming and J lost 3 bases; unmatched junction nucleotides: 10. There are 15 residues in the CDR3. Germline-derived CDR1 and CDR2 are SNHLY and FYNNEI. This CDR3 reads CASGILAGEIYEQYF. In DNA form, the CDR3 reads TGTGCCAGTGGCATACTAGCGGGAGAGATCTACGAGCAGTACTTC. Supplemented by reference TRBV2 and TRBJ2-7, the full variable domain reads EPEVTQTPSHQVTQMGQEVILRCVPISNHLYFYWYRQILGQKVEFLVSFYNNEISEKSEIFDDQFSVERPDGSNFTLKIRSTKLEDSAMYFCASGILAGEIYEQYFGPGTRLTVT.

The chain is built from TRBV9 and TRBJ1-2; D is undetermined. Trimming shortened V by 0 bases and J by 6 bases, and 9 bases separated the two germline ends. This CDR3 is 13 amino acids long. Germline CDR1 is SGDLS and CDR2 is YYNGEE. CDR3 in amino acids: CASSVDGIDGYTF. The CDR3 nucleotides are TGTGCCAGCAGCGTAGACGGGATAGATGGCTACACCTTC.